The clone carrying this TCR beta chain has more than one count but fewer than ten. Its matching antigen is unknown. The entry originates in a study of cytomegalovirus exposure and HLA in healthy donors. General study points: Upon later analysis, HLA-associated TCR beta chains proved more clonally expanded than other, equally common chains. Researchers reported in a later analysis that a missense DCLRE1C variant was tied to TCR beta V- and J-gene trimming. A few CMV-associated chains proved CMV antigen-specific in vitro.

The CDR3 length is 11 residues. Germline trimming cut 9 bases from V and 6 bases from J; bases unmatched to any gene: 3. Germline V gives CDR1 MNHEY, CDR2 SVGAGI. A multiplex PCR was run with 60 Vbeta primers and 13 Jbeta primers. Data came from immunoSEQ multiplex PCR; TCRdb stores just in-frame clones and leaves some out. The table shows roughly 100,000 clones, with around four fifths occurring only once. Sample: PBMCs. The chain uses TRBV6-5 and TRBJ1-1; 8 bases line up with TRBD1. The sequence was obtained from a man aged 45-65 years in good health and CMV-seronegative. CDR3 DNA sequence: TGTGCCAGTAACAGGGGGGCTGAAGCTTTCTTT. Encoded protein: CASNRGAEAFF.